The present entry profiles one T cell receptor beta chain with its context. Its matching antigen is unknown. Only in-frame clones appear in the TCRdb table, and some are missing; sequencing was by immunoSEQ multiplex PCR. The sample has roughly 13,000 clones; 87% are singletons. This CDR3 has 19 amino acids. Germline-derived CDR1 and CDR2 are LGHNA and YSLEER. The ends lost 0 bases at V and 5 bases at J; junction bases unmatched: 10. These data are taken from a study of T cell repertoires in ileal Crohn's disease. Study-level information: Thiopurines (11) or anti-TNF agents (more than 17) were given postoperatively to about half. Study-level findings and limits: Sorted CD8 T cells held more high-frequency clones than CD4.

The sample consisted of ileal tissue. This TCR came from an adult with Crohn's disease. The chain couples TRBV4-3 to TRBJ2-3, with 14 bases that match TRBD2. The DNA of the CDR3 is TGCGCCAGCAGCCAAGACACCGGGACTAGCGGGAGAGTCGGAGATACGCAGTATTTT. Protein product: CASSQDTGTSGRVGDTQYF.